This T cell receptor (beta chain) emerged from a study of T cells in Graves' hyperthyroidism and ophthalmopathy. Study outcomes and limitations: Ophthalmopathy, as predicted by the model, came a median 6.5 months after the prediction.

This clonotype was picked up a small number of times. The antigen is not known. Diagnosing involved the use of clinical symptoms, serum thyroxine and TRAb, thyroid ultrasound and orbital computed tomography. RNA transcripts yielded amplified TCR beta CDR3 regions. TCR CDR3 regions were first amplified by RT-PCR with HTBI primers. Via MiXCR, TCRdb re-called the multiplex PCR reads, giving one row per CDR3 protein. The data show 650,000 to 800,000 distinct CDR3 sequences, just under 45% seen once. Material: peripheral blood or thyroid tissue (not recorded which). The receptor's source is an adult man with Graves' disease, either hyperthyroidism or ophthalmopathy (not recorded which).

Here the CDR3 DNA reads TGCAGTGTGCAGGGACAAGCCTACGAGCAGTACTTC. Its protein is CSVQGQAYEQYF. The chain is built from TRBV20-1 and TRBJ2-7, with a tentative D call TRBD1 (6 bases). CDR1 and CDR2 from the germline V gene are DFQATT and SNEGSKA (reference sequence). The CDR3 contains 12 residues. Trimming shortened V by 7 bases and J by 2 bases, and 12 bases separated the two germline ends.